Listed here are 9 T cell receptor beta chains from one sample, sequenced in a study of T cells expressing NK-cell markers. TCRdb re-called the 5' RACE reads; one entry per CDR3 protein, DNA not given. In total, the table holds about 460,000 distinct CDR3 sequences. Sequencing input: blood T cells: a sorted CD56 or NKG2C T cell subset, CD4+ or CD8+ T cells, or bulk PBMC T cells (not recorded which). These receptor sequences come from a woman aged 45 to 65 in good health.

The V gene is TRBV7-2, the J gene TRBJ1-5. Germline CDR1 and CDR2: SGHTA and FQGNSA. The CDR3 is made up of 15 amino acids. CDR3 loop: CASSQLGAGNQPQHF.

This CDR3 reads CAIRGAGGEDTQYF. The chain uses TRBV10-3 and TRBJ2-3; TCRdb picks TRBD2, but there is no DNA to check that call. CDR1 is ENHRY and CDR2 is SYGVKD in the germline V gene. The CDR3 extends over 14 amino acids.

The chain combines TRBV12-3 or TRBV12-4 with TRBJ1-2; the TCRdb call, TRBD1, lacks DNA for checking. This CDR3 region has 13 residues. Here the CDR3 reads CASFLDKDYGYTF.

The chain has TRBV11-1 and TRBJ2-5; checking the TCRdb D call of TRBD2 is not possible without DNA. CDR1 and CDR2 from the germline V gene are SGHAT and FQDESV (reference sequence). The CDR3 has 14 residues. CDR3 protein: CASSSSGRQETQYF.

The V gene is TRBV9, the J gene TRBJ2-4; TCRdb's assignment of TRBD1 cannot be checked, as there is no DNA. Germline-derived CDR1 and CDR2 are SGDLS and YYNGEE. The CDR3 loop spans 14 amino acids. The chain's CDR3 is CASSARVYENIQYF.

This CDR3 is CASSQDVRKETQYF. The V gene is TRBV3-1, the J gene TRBJ2-5. Germline CDR1 and CDR2: LGHDT and YNNKEL (reference sequence). This CDR3 contains 14 residues.

The chain employs TRBV28 and TRBJ1-2. CDR3 size: 13 residues. CDR1 and CDR2 (germline): MDHEN, SYDVKM. The CDR3 sequence: CASSPPAYYGYTF.

The chain is built from TRBV2 and TRBJ1-1; no DNA is available, so the TRBD1 call from TCRdb remains unchecked. This CDR3 spans 13 amino acids. Per the germline V gene, CDR1 is SNHLY and CDR2 is FYNNEI. The CDR3 sequence: CASQGAPNTEAFF. The full variable domain, rest sourced from reference TRBV2 and TRBJ1-1, is EPEVTQTPSHQVTQMGQEVILRCVPISNHLYFYWYRQILGQKVEFLVSFYNNEISEKSEIFDDQFSVERPDGSNFTLKIRSTKLEDSAMYFCASQGAPNTEAFFGQGTRLTVV.

The chain employs TRBV18 and TRBJ1-1. The CDR3 loop spans 14 amino acids. CDR1 and CDR2 from the germline V gene are KGHSH and LQKENI. The CDR3 spells CASSPMMANTEAFF.